This T cell receptor beta chain was found in a study of beta chain features in type 1 diabetes. Germline CDR1 SNHLY, CDR2 FYNNEI. Trimming cost V 6 bases and J 0 bases; bases outside gene matches: 10. The CDR3 is 17 amino acids. The sequenced template was cDNA made from the entire isolated RNA. The table came from immunoSEQ multiplex PCR; TCRdb's copy has only in-frame clones and leaves some out. The repertoire holds 350,000 to 450,000 clones, with about 16% as singletons. This clone was seen a few times. The clonotype comes from a woman in her late teens or twenties in good health. This chain links TRBV2 with TRBJ2-2, with TRBD2 matching 7 bases. The specimen sequenced was naive CD4+ T cells from blood. CDR3 coding DNA: TGTGCCAGCAGACCCCGGAGCGGGACCACGAACACCGGGGAGCTGTTTTTT. It codes for CASRPRSGTTNTGELFF.